A single sample gave rise to the 22 T cell receptor beta chains below, sequenced in a study of T cells after yellow fever vaccination. TCRdb fed the 5' RACE reads into MiXCR, producing one record per CDR3 protein. Seen here are about 630,000 distinct CDR3 sequences, about 12% observed once, and the top ten hold under 15%. The input for sequencing was PBMCs, taken on the day of the yellow fever booster vaccination. The receptors here all came from a man aged 25-45 years who received the YFV17D yellow fever vaccine.

This clonotype turned up a few times. The J gene is TRBJ2-3, the V gene TRBV24-1; 11 nucleotides align to TRBD2. V trimming: 9 bases; J trimming: 3 bases; junction bases outside the gene matches: 7. Per the germline V gene, CDR1 is KGHDR and CDR2 is SFDVKD. This CDR3 region has 15 residues. The CDR3 DNA reads as TGTGCCACCCCCACTAGCGGGAGTCCGACAGATACGCAGTATTTT. Its protein product is CATPTSGSPTDTQYF.

This clonotype was seen a few times. The chain is built from TRBV6-1 and TRBJ2-1, with D uncertain. The CDR3 totals 16 residues. From germline, CDR1 is MNHNS and CDR2 SASEGT. V was pared by 6 bases and J by 4 bases, with 19 bases between. DNA for the CDR3: TGTGCCAGCAGGCCATCCCGTGGGGTCGGTTACAATGAGCAGTTCTTC. Protein sequence: CASRPSRGVGYNEQFF.

The chain links TRBV12-3 or TRBV12-4 to TRBJ2-7; tentative D call: TRBD2 (6 bases). The CDR3 extends over 15 amino acids. V shed 7 bases and J shed 1 base, with 17 bases lying between them. CDR3 DNA: TGTGCCAGCAAAATCAGCGGGCCATCGTCCTACGAGCAGTACTTC. Amino acid sequence: CASKISGPSSYEQYF.

This clonotype came up many times. V and J are TRBV12-3 or TRBV12-4 and TRBJ2-3; 7 nucleotides agree with TRBD2. The length of the CDR3 is 13 residues. The ends lost 3 bases at V and 5 bases at J; junction bases unmatched: 2. CDR3: CASSLGEGDTQYF. DNA for the CDR3: TGTGCCAGCAGTTTGGGGGAGGGAGATACGCAGTATTTT.

The chain recombines TRBV3-1 with TRBJ2-5; perhaps TRBD1 as D (6 bases). The germline CDR1 and CDR2 sequences are LGHDT and YNNKEL (reference sequence). V was pared by 3 bases and J by 0 bases, with 17 bases between. The CDR3 runs to 17 residues. The CDR3 loop reads CASSQIQGRGNQETQYF. The CDR3 nucleotides read TGTGCCAGCAGCCAGATACAGGGTCGAGGAAACCAAGAGACCCAGTACTTC.

A few counts support this clonotype. The rearrangement joins TRBV12-3 or TRBV12-4 to TRBJ2-1; D is possibly TRBD1 or TRBD2 (5 bases each). Trimming shortened V by 2 bases and J by 7 bases, and 9 bases separated the two germline ends. The CDR3 runs 13 residues. The CDR3 protein is CASSLQRGNEQFF. The DNA of the CDR3 is TGTGCCAGCAGTTTACAGAGGGGAAATGAGCAGTTCTTC.

This clonotype was observed a handful of times. The chain carries TRBV20-1 and TRBJ2-2; 9 nucleotides match TRBD2. CDR3 length: 18 residues. Germline trimming cut 6 bases from V and 8 bases from J; bases unmatched to any gene: 22. Germline CDR1 and CDR2: DFQATT and SNEGSKA (reference sequence). CDR3 sequence: CSAPLAGSSPSRSGELFF. CDR3 bases: TGCAGTGCGCCACTAGCGGGCTCTTCACCTTCTCGGTCGGGGGAGCTGTTTTTT.

This clonotype was observed at least ten times. The chain is built from TRBV7-2 and TRBJ2-1; 10 bases match TRBD1. V lost 5 bases, J lost 6 bases, and 13 bases stayed unmatched. The germline V gene encodes CDR1 SGHTA and CDR2 FQGNSA. This CDR3 spans 17 amino acids. The CDR3 is CASSEQDRGRLGNEQFF. The CDR3 bases are TGTGCCAGCAGCGAACAAGACAGGGGGCGGTTGGGCAATGAGCAGTTCTTC.

V and J are TRBV30 and TRBJ2-1; 8 positions agree with TRBD2. Trimming removed 3 bases from V and 0 bases from J; junction bases left unmatched: 10. CDR3 size: 17 residues. CDR1 and CDR2 from the germline V gene are GTSNPN and SVGIG (reference sequence). CDR3 in amino acids: CAWRGGVGTSSYNEQFF. In DNA, the CDR3 is TGTGCCTGGAGAGGAGGGGTCGGGACTAGCTCCTACAATGAGCAGTTCTTC. The full variable domain, its missing parts supplied by reference TRBV30 and TRBJ2-1, is SQTIHQWPATLVQPVGSPLSLECTVEGTSNPNLYWYRQAAGRGLQLLFYSVGIGQISSEVPQNLSASRPQDRQFILSSKKLLLSDSGFYLCAWRGGVGTSSYNEQFFGPGTRLTVL.

This chain joins TRBV19 and TRBJ1-1; D possibly corresponds to TRBD1 (5 bases). Germline V lookup: CDR1 LNHDA, CDR2 SQIVND (reference sequence). The CDR3 consists of 12 residues. V gave up 10 bases and J gave up 1 base, with 10 bases separating them. CDR3 sequence reads: CAISGRNTEAFF. In DNA form, the CDR3 reads TGTGCCATATCAGGGCGGAACACTGAAGCTTTCTTT.

The rearrangement joins TRBV12-3 or TRBV12-4 to TRBJ1-6; weak D call: TRBD1 (6 bases). The CDR3 runs to 14 residues. V lost 6 bases and J lost 7, with 13 bases in between. The CDR3 DNA follows: TGTGCCAGCAGACCCTCAGGGGACAATTCACCCCTCCACTTT. Protein sequence: CASRPSGDNSPLHF.

The rearrangement links TRBV23-1 to TRBJ2-3; D is undetermined. TRBV23-1 is an ORF for which the function is uncertain. Trimming left V 3 bases short and J 2 bases short, with 18 bases between. CDR3 length: 17 residues. As DNA, the CDR3 is TGCGCCAGCAGTCACTCAATGTGGAGAGAAGCCACAGATACGCAGTATTTT. Its protein is CASSHSMWREATDTQYF.

This clonotype has more than one count but fewer than ten. The CDR3 spells CASSQTGIGELFF. CDR3 DNA: TGCGCCAGCAGCCAGACAGGGATCGGGGAGCTGTTTTTT. V is TRBV5-1 and J is TRBJ2-2, with 7 bases that match TRBD1. The J segment lost 7 bases and the V segment lost 4 bases, leaving 4 bases of the junction unmatched. Germline CDR1 SGHRS, CDR2 YFSETQ. This CDR3 contains 13 residues.

The rearrangement joins TRBV20-1 to TRBJ2-1, with D tentatively TRBD1 (5 bases). V shed 1 base and J shed 0 bases, with 16 bases lying between them. CDR3 size: 17 residues. Germline V lookup: CDR1 DFQATT, CDR2 SNEGSKA (reference sequence). CDR3 DNA: TGCAGTGCTAGAGGGACACCTAAGATATCCTCCTACAATGAGCAGTTCTTC. This codes for CSARGTPKISSYNEQFF.

The CDR3 DNA is TGTGCCAGCAGCCTCAGGGGGCTTACTGAAGCTTTCTTT. It yields the protein CASSLRGLTEAFF. The V and J genes are TRBV5-5 and TRBJ1-1, with 8 bases matching TRBD1. Germline V gene lookup returns CDR1 SGHKS and CDR2 YYEKEE (reference sequence). The CDR3 length is 13 residues. Trimming took 4 bases from V and 5 from J; bases not matched to a gene: 4.

J is TRBJ2-7 and V is TRBV11-2, with TRBD2 identical over 7 bases. Looked up from germline, CDR1 is SGHAT and CDR2 is FQNNGV. The junction had 3 bases not matched to a gene; V was cut back by 3 bases and J by 7 bases. CDR3 length equals 12 residues. This CDR3 is CASSLGGWEQYF. CDR3 DNA: TGTGCCAGCAGCTTGGGGGGGTGGGAGCAGTACTTC.

This clonotype was picked up a small number of times. The V and J genes are TRBV7-2 and TRBJ2-7, with 8 bases identical to TRBD2. The germline CDR1 and CDR2 sequences are SGHTA and FQGNSA. CDR3 size: 14 residues. V dropped 5 bases and J dropped 3; count of bases not matched to a gene: 6. CDR3 amino acids: CASSPAGTSYEQYF. CDR3 in DNA: TGTGCCAGCAGCCCCGCCGGGACTAGCTACGAGCAGTACTTC.

The sample holds a few counts of this clonotype. The V and J genes are TRBV10-3 and TRBJ1-5; 8 positions match TRBD1. CDR3 length equals 14 residues. With 10 bases clipped from V and 7 bases from J, the junction kept 12 bases outside the gene matches. Germline values: CDR1 ENHRY, CDR2 SYGVKD. CDR3 bases: TGTGCCACCGTGGAGGACAGGGATAAACAGCCCCAGCATTTT. It encodes CATVEDRDKQPQHF.

This chain links TRBV7-8 with TRBJ1-1, with a tentative D call TRBD1 (5 bases). CDR3 length: 15 amino acids. Per the germline V gene, CDR1 is SGHVS and CDR2 is FQNEAQ. V was trimmed by 0 bases and J by 5 bases, leaving 13 bases between them. Here the CDR3 reads CASSLAVGGTTEAFF. CDR3 DNA sequence: TGTGCCAGCAGCTTAGCGGTGGGGGGGACGACTGAAGCTTTCTTT. Full variable domain (rest looked up from reference TRBV7-8 and TRBJ1-1): GAGVSQSPRYKVAKRGQDVALRCDPISGHVSLFWYQQALGQGPEFLTYFQNEAQLDKSGLPSDRFFAERPEGSVSTLKIQRTQQEDSAVYLCASSLAVGGTTEAFFGQGTRLTVV.

This clonotype was seen a few times. The chain employs TRBV20-1 and TRBJ1-5; the match to TRBD1 covers 7 bases. The CDR3 is 14 amino acids. V dropped 0 bases and J dropped 5; count of bases not matched to a gene: 4. In germline, CDR1 is DFQATT, CDR2 SNEGSKA (reference sequence). The CDR3 spells CSAREGQHHQPQHF. Here the CDR3 DNA reads TGCAGTGCTAGAGAGGGACAGCATCATCAGCCCCAGCATTTT.

The CDR3 region is CASSLRGRWGNEQFF. The CDR3 bases are TGTGCCAGCAGCTTGAGGGGCCGGTGGGGCAATGAGCAGTTCTTC. V usage is TRBV5-4 and J usage is TRBJ2-1, with D tentatively TRBD1 (5 bases). This CDR3 is built from 15 residues. V was clipped by 1 base and J by 6 bases, with 14 bases between them. The V gene's germline CDR1 is SGHNT and CDR2 YYREEE (reference sequence).

This chain links TRBV12-3 or TRBV12-4 with TRBJ2-4; 12 bases are a match to TRBD2. This CDR3 is 17 amino acids long. V gave up 1 base and J gave up 9 bases; unmatched junction bases: 10. The CDR3 DNA follows: TGTGCCAGCAGTTTAGAGCTAGCGGGAGGGCCTGGCAGCATTCAGTACTTC. Its translation is CASSLELAGGPGSIQYF.